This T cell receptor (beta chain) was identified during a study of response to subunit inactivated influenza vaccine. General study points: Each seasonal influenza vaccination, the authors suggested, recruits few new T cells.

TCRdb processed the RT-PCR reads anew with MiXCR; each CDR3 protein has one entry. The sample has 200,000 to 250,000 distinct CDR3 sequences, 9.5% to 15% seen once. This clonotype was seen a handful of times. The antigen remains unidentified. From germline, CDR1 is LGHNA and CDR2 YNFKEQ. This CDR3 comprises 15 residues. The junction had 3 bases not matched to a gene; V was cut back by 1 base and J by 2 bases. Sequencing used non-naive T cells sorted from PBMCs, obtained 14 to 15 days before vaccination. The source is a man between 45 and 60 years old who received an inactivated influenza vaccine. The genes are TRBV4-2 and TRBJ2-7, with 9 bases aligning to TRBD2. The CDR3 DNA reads TGTGCCAGCAGCCAAGTGGCTAGCGGGACCTACGAGCAGTACTTC. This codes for CASSQVASGTYEQYF.